What follows is one T cell receptor beta chain and its context. Its antigen has not been determined. No per-base quality is available; no much larger clone lies one base away. From each donor, a single peripheral blood sample of about 120 mL on average was drawn into heparinised tubes. A BD FACSAria II and a panel including CD45RO, CCR7, CD25, CD127, CD95 and CD27 were used to sort naive, central memory, regulatory and stem cell-like memory CD4+ T cells. Every sorted population had a purity above 95%. PBMCs were isolated right away by Lymphoprep density gradient centrifugation and were stained directly, without culture. So that batch effects would be minimized, each experiment stained and sorted samples in pairs, pairing one healthy donor with one patient. The entire isolated RNA was reverse transcribed using the High Capacity cDNA Reverse Transcription Kit, and thus expressed TCRB transcripts were sequenced. Deep immunoSEQ sequencing was performed on naive, central memory and regulatory T cell samples, with an average of approximately 3.9 million total reads per sample. Sorted cells were lysed in RLT buffer and RNA was extracted with DNase-treated RNeasy Micro or Mini kits, depending on cell number. Each cell subset was processed separately to prevent cross-contamination, with patient and healthy donor samples processed together. The immunoSEQ multiplex PCR was used to amplify TCRB sequences from cDNA, yielding 87-bp fragments that span the CDR3 region. Sequencing of the amplicons was performed on the Illumina HiSeq platform. Per the source publication's procedure: Synthetic template baselines were used to correct PCR bias computationally, reads within Hamming distance 2 were collapsed together, and singletons that could not be merged were discarded. Reads were aligned against IMGT to assign V, D and J genes, CDR3 length and insertions or deletions at six rearrangement sites. Within each subset, clonotype counts were normalized to sorted cell number, and only after that were true diversity and Gini coefficients computed with the tcR R package. The overlap coefficient, calculated on TCRB nucleotide sequences, was used to measure repertoire sharing. TCRdb stores this immuneACCESS table with in-frame sequences only. Part of the clones is absent; in the studies checked, under half of the shortfall reflects unresolved V genes, and no reason is known for the rest. The V and J calls and clone size come from that table; D and trimming were worked out from the DNA. The sample contains roughly 150,000 clones, about 9.3% of them found a single time. The ten largest clones take up approximately 0.5% of the sample.

The data were taken from a study of beta chain features in type 1 diabetes (dated by TCRdb to 2017 to 2018). At the level of the whole study: Mean age, gender distribution, total cell number and subset yield did not differ between patients and healthy donors. A total of 85 million to 140 million sorted cells were examined across all samples, and a strong correlation was observed between cell number per subset and RNA yield. The study compared TCRB repertoires of sorted circulating CD4+ T cell subsets between recently diagnosed type 1 diabetes patients and matched healthy donors. Naive and central memory subsets were obtained from all 30 or so donors, but regulatory and stem cell-like memory subsets were isolated from only 8 patients and about 8 healthy donors.

Per the germline V gene, SGHTA is the CDR1 and FQGNSA is the CDR2. The CDR3 runs 15 amino acids, cysteine and phenylalanine included. CDR3 DNA only is kept here, 45 bases in frame from base 1. Clipping removes 1 base from V and 5 bases from J, with 5 as the unmatched junction base count. Study-level results and caveats: Naive, central memory and regulatory TCRB repertoires appeared to be more similar among patients than among healthy donors. PCR might favor shorter templates, but patient and control samples were amplified and corrected together, so any skew would affect both groups equally. HLA sub-analyses involved small numbers of individuals, so any influence of HLA type on TCRB rearrangement remained unresolved. Because cDNA was sequenced instead of genomic DNA, activated cells with high expression could be over-represented, although the groups did not differ in activation or CD3 levels. At VDJ recombination sites, type 1 diabetes patients had fewer insertions and more deleted nucleotides, which implies abnormalities in thymic rearrangement. Type 1 diabetes patients showed a moderate but significant shortening of TCRB CDR3 length in all four CD4+ subsets.

The material sequenced was central memory CD4+ T cells from blood. Recombination connected TRBV7-2 to TRBJ2-3, with 8 bases matching TRBD2. The receptor was derived from a man aged 30 to 39 with type 1 diabetes. Here is the DNA: TGTGCCAGCAGCTTAGGCGGGAGGTGGGAAGATACGCAGTATTTT. The translation is CASSLGGRWEDTQYF.